This section outlines one TCR beta chain sequence together with its context. Its antigen is undetermined. The data were obtained in a study of cytomegalovirus exposure and HLA in healthy donors. Study-wide findings and caveats: Sequencing artifact likely explains a cluster of highly shared sequence variants. Overall, around 160 TCR beta chains were annotated as cytomegalovirus-associated.

Germline V gives CDR1 MNHEY, CDR2 SMNVEV (reference sequence). V was cut by 6 bases and J by 4 bases, with 22 bases left in between. The CDR3 runs 16 residues. The PCR ran on 60 Vbeta and 13 Jbeta primers. Study processing details: In a later analysis, 8.5 million to 14 million of 75 million to 85 million unique beta chains occurred in at least two donors. Data came from immunoSEQ multiplex PCR; TCRdb stores just in-frame clones and leaves some out. That table gives V, J and clone size, and the DNA gave D and trimming. Of approximately 22,000 clones in the sample, around 77% were seen once. The chain employs TRBV27 and TRBJ2-7, with D maybe TRBD2 (5 bases). This receptor was taken from a man in his sixties in good health and CMV-seronegative. Sample: PBMCs. The CDR3 nucleotides read TGTGCCAGCAGCTCCCTGTCCGGGGATGGGCTATACGAGCAGTACTTC. This sequence encodes CASSSLSGDGLYEQYF.